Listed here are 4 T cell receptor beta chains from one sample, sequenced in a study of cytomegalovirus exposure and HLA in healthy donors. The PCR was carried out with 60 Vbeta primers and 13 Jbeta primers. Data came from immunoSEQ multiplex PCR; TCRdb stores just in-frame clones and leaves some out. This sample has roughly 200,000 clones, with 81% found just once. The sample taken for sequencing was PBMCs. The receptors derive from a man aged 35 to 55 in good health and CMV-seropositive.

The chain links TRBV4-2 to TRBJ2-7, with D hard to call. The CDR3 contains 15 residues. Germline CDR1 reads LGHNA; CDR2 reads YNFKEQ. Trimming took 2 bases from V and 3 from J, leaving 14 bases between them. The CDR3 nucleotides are TGTGCCAGCAGCCAACAGGCCATTACGAACTACGAGCAGTACTTC. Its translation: CASSQQAITNYEQYF.

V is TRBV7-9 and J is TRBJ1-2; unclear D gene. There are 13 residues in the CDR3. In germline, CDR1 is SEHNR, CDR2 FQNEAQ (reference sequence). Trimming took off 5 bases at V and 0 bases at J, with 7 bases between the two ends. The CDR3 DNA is TGTGCCAGCAGCGCGGTAGCTAACTATGGCTACACCTTC. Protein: CASSAVANYGYTF. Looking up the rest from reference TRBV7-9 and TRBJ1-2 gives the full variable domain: DTGVSQNPRHKITKRGQNVTFRCDPISEHNRLYWYRQTLGQGPEFLTYFQNEAQLEKSRLLSDRFSAERPKGSFSTLEIQRTEQGDSAMYLCASSAVANYGYTFGSGTRLTVV.

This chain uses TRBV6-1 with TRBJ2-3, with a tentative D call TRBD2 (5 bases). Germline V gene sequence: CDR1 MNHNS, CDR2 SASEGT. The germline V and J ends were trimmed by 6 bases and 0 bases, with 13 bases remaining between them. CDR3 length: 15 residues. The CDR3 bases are TGTGCCAGCAGGGCCCTCGGGGTCAGCACAGATACGCAGTATTTT. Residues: CASRALGVSTDTQYF.

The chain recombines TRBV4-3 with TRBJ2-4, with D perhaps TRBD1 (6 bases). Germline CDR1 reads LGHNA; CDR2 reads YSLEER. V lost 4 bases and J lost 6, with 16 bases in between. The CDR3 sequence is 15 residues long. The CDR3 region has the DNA TGCGCCAGCAGCCCTCAGGTGCCGGACAGAAACATTCAGTACTTC. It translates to CASSPQVPDRNIQYF.